This T cell receptor (beta chain) was sequenced in a study of PD-1 blockade in classical Hodgkin lymphoma. The wider study: Intravenous infusions of nivolumab 3 mg/kg reached patients every 2 weeks.

Each patient relapsed following autologous stem cell transplantation, and prior brentuximab vedotin exposure differed. Best outcomes ranged across complete response, partial response and progressive disease. CDR3 length: 18 amino acids. With V trimmed by 0 bases and J by 0 bases, 9 bases remained unmatched. CDR1 SGDLS and CDR2 YYNGEE come from the germline V gene. Study-wide points: Similar baseline diversity was found in complete responders and newly diagnosed patients. CD4+ but not CD8+ TCR diversity rose significantly by C4D1.

Of note for this clone: The target antigen is unknown.

Sequencing was performed with immunoSEQ multiplex PCR; in TCRdb, only in-frame clones are kept and a portion is missing. The sample lists tens of thousands of clones; more than 85% were seen once. V is TRBV9 and J is TRBJ2-3, with TRBD2 matching 8 bases. The receptor was derived from a human donor with classical Hodgkin lymphoma. The sample in question was peripheral blood mononuclear cells (PBMCs), obtained at baseline. The CDR3 nucleotides are TGTGCCAGCAGCGTAGGGAGCGGGGGCCTACAAAGCACAGATACGCAGTATTTT. Its protein is CASSVGSGGLQSTDTQYF.